One and the same sample provided the 30 T cell receptor beta chains below, sequenced in a study of cytomegalovirus exposure and HLA in healthy donors. Primers for the PCR totalled 60 Vbeta and 13 Jbeta. Generated by immunoSEQ multiplex PCR, the TCRdb table keeps only in-frame clones and is missing some. This sample yields around 98,000 clones, of which more than 65% are seen a single time; 7% to 10% belongs to the top ten. Sequencing was done on a sample of PBMCs. These receptors came from a human donor in good health.

This clone was observed a few times. The chain has TRBV4-1 and TRBJ2-7, with D tentatively TRBD1 (6 bases). The ends were cut back, 1 base at V and 2 bases at J, with 15 bases in the middle. This CDR3 contains 16 residues. Germline CDR1 is MGHRA and CDR2 is YSYEKL. The CDR3 is CASSQGLQGVTYEQYF. The CDR3 nucleotides read TGCGCCAGCAGCCAAGGGTTACAGGGTGTTACCTACGAGCAGTACTTC.

The gene calls are TRBV10-1 and TRBJ1-6, with 9 bases fitting TRBD1. Trimming took 10 bases from V and 8 from J; bases not matched to a gene: 6. From germline, CDR1 is WNHNN and CDR2 SYGVQD (reference sequence). This CDR3 is 13 amino acids long. This CDR3 reads CATARTGDSPLHF. Here the CDR3 DNA reads TGCGCCACCGCCCGGACAGGGGATTCACCCCTCCACTTT.

V is TRBV11-3 and J is TRBJ2-1, with 9 bases aligning to TRBD2. The CDR3 runs to 16 residues. Germline loops: CDR1 SGHNT, CDR2 YENEEA. The V gene end was trimmed by 6 bases and the J gene end by 5 bases; junction bases not matched to a gene: 11. The CDR3 bases are TGTGCCAGCAGTCCTACCTGGACTAGCGTTGACAATGAGCAGTTCTTC. Translation gives CASSPTWTSVDNEQFF. Drawing the rest from reference TRBV11-3 and TRBJ2-1, the complete variable domain is EAGVVQSPRYKIIEKKQPVAFWCNPISGHNTLYWYLQNLGQGPELLIRYENEEAVDDSQLPKDRFSAERLKGVDSTLKIQPAELGDSAVYLCASSPTWTSVDNEQFFGPGTRLTVL.

The chain combines TRBV9 with TRBJ2-7; 9 bases match TRBD2. The CDR3 sequence is 14 residues long. The J segment lost 3 bases and the V segment lost 0 bases, leaving 1 base of the junction unmatched. Germline CDR1 SGDLS, CDR2 YYNGEE. The CDR3 reads CASSVVAGDYEQYF. CDR3 nucleotides: TGTGCCAGCAGCGTAGTAGCGGGAGACTACGAGCAGTACTTC. Full variable domain (outside the CDR3, taken from reference TRBV9 and TRBJ2-7): DSGVTQTPKHLITATGQRVTLRCSPRSGDLSVYWYQQSLDQGLQFLIQYYNGEERAKGNILERFSAQQFPDLHSELNLSSLELGDSALYFCASSVVAGDYEQYFGPGTRLTVT.

This chain joins TRBV19 and TRBJ1-1; D is unclear. Trimming left V 3 bases short and J 0 bases short, with 8 bases between. In germline, CDR1 is LNHDA, CDR2 SQIVND (reference sequence). The length of the CDR3 is 14 residues. CDR3 protein: CASSMNILNTEAFF. The CDR3 DNA is TGTGCCAGTAGTATGAACATCTTGAACACTGAAGCTTTCTTT.

The chain links TRBV14 to TRBJ1-2; no definite D call. V was cut by 5 bases and J by 0 bases, with 19 bases left in between. The CDR3 has 17 amino acids. Germline V gene lookup returns CDR1 SGHDN and CDR2 FVKESK. DNA for the CDR3: TGTGCCAGCAGCAGCTTAAAGGGCGGAGGTCCTAACTATGGCTACACCTTC. Protein: CASSSLKGGGPNYGYTF.

This clone was counted only a few times. J is TRBJ1-1 and V is TRBV4-1; no firm D call. Germline values: CDR1 MGHRA, CDR2 YSYEKL. The ends were cut back, 0 bases at V and 0 bases at J, with 8 bases in the middle. This CDR3 region has 15 residues. The CDR3, as DNA: TGCGCCAGCAGCCAAGAACAACTACTGAACACTGAAGCTTTCTTT. This encodes CASSQEQLLNTEAFF.

V gene TRBV7-7 combines with J gene TRBJ1-1; D gene uncertain. Trimming took 2 bases from V and 1 from J, leaving 8 bases between them. CDR3 size: 14 residues. Germline assignment: CDR1 SSHAT and CDR2 FNYEAQ (reference sequence). This CDR3 is CASSLLGPNTEAFF. CDR3 nucleotides: TGTGCCAGCAGCTTACTAGGCCCGAACACTGAAGCTTTCTTT.

The chain links TRBV2 to TRBJ2-7, with a weak D call TRBD2 (5 bases). The CDR3 is 14 amino acids. Trimming removed 6 bases from V and 2 bases from J, with 14 bases in between. The germline gives CDR1 SNHLY, CDR2 FYNNEI. The CDR3 DNA reads TGTGCCAGCAGACTAGAGACAACGGCCTACGAGCAGTACTTC. It specifies CASRLETTAYEQYF.

This rearrangement joins TRBV4-1 to TRBJ2-3; 10 bases map to TRBD2. CDR3 size: 15 residues. V was pared by 5 bases and J by 2 bases, with 4 bases of the junction left unmatched. Looked up from germline, CDR1 is MGHRA and CDR2 is YSYEKL. CDR3 nucleotide sequence: TGCGCCAGCAGCTATGGACTAGCGGTCACAGATACGCAGTATTTT. Its protein is CASSYGLAVTDTQYF.

The chain has TRBV6-5 and TRBJ2-7; 10 nucleotides line up with TRBD1. With 6 bases clipped from V and 3 bases from J, the junction kept 2 bases outside the gene matches. The CDR3 spans 13 residues. Germline lookup yields CDR1 MNHEY and CDR2 SVGAGI. This chain's CDR3 is CASRGQGLYEQYF. The CDR3 coding sequence is TGTGCCAGCAGGGGACAGGGGCTCTACGAGCAGTACTTC.

The V gene is TRBV6-6, the J gene TRBJ1-2; TRBD1 agrees at 8 bases. The ends lost 6 bases at V and 8 bases at J; junction bases unmatched: 8. The CDR3 runs to 13 residues. Per germline, CDR1 MNHNY and CDR2 SVGAGI (reference sequence). CDR3 bases: TGTGCCAGCAGGTTGGACAGGGTAGGGGGCTACACCTTC. It translates to CASRLDRVGGYTF.

For the CDR3, the DNA is TGTGCCTGGACTCCTGCTAGCCGGGGGACCCAGTACTTC. Its translation: CAWTPASRGTQYF. This chain links TRBV30 with TRBJ2-5, with TRBD2 as a possible D gene (5 bases). Germline V lookup: CDR1 GTSNPN, CDR2 SVGIG (reference sequence). V was cut by 4 bases and J by 7 bases, with 16 bases left in between. The CDR3 is 13 residues long. Full variable domain (remainder filled in from reference TRBV30 and TRBJ2-5): SQTIHQWPATLVQPVGSPLSLECTVEGTSNPNLYWYRQAAGRGLQLLFYSVGIGQISSEVPQNLSASRPQDRQFILSSKKLLLSDSGFYLCAWTPASRGTQYFGPGTRLLVL.

This clone was found a few times. V usage is TRBV5-6 and J usage is TRBJ2-7, with 8 nucleotides matching TRBD1. The CDR3 consists of 14 residues. J gave up 6 bases and V 3 bases, and 8 bases lay outside the gene matches. CDR1 and CDR2 (germline): SGHDT, YYEEEE. The CDR3 reads CASSWWTGSGEQYF. DNA for the CDR3: TGTGCCAGCAGCTGGTGGACAGGGTCGGGCGAGCAGTACTTC.

The rearrangement uses TRBV19 and TRBJ2-7; D perhaps matches TRBD2 (6 bases). The ends were cut back, 4 bases at V and 6 bases at J, with 13 bases in the middle. The CDR3 runs to 13 residues. The germline gives CDR1 LNHDA, CDR2 SQIVND (reference sequence). As DNA, the CDR3 is TGTGCCAGTAGTAGCGGAGGGTTGGGCGAGCAGTACTTC. Protein product: CASSSGGLGEQYF.

V gene TRBV6-4 combines with J gene TRBJ1-1, with D perhaps TRBD1 (5 bases). The V gene's germline CDR1 is MRHNA and CDR2 SNTAGT. Trimming left V 5 bases short and J 2 bases short, with 9 bases between. The length of the CDR3 is 13 residues. This CDR3 is CASSWGENTEAFF. CDR3 DNA: TGTGCCAGCAGTTGGGGGGAAAACACTGAAGCTTTCTTT.

The chain couples TRBV7-9 to TRBJ2-7; 9 bases line up with TRBD1. This CDR3 has 14 amino acids. The V and J ends lost 5 bases and 2 bases, in that order; junction bases with no gene match: 4. CDR1 is SEHNR, CDR2 FQNEAQ, per germline (reference sequence). CDR3: CASSRGQGTYEQYF. The CDR3, as DNA: TGTGCCAGCAGCCGGGGACAGGGAACCTACGAGCAGTACTTC.

V usage is TRBV6-1 and J usage is TRBJ1-5, with D possibly matching TRBD1 (5 bases). Trimming took 6 bases from V and 7 from J, leaving 13 bases between them. The CDR3 length is 13 residues. Germline V CDR1 and CDR2: MNHNS, SASEGT. CDR3 amino acids: CASRRAQGQPQHF. The CDR3 DNA sequence: TGTGCCAGCAGACGGGCCCAGGGACAGCCCCAGCATTTT.

The chain has TRBV15 and TRBJ1-4, with 7 bases identical to TRBD1. From germline, CDR1 is LNHNV and CDR2 YYDKDF (reference sequence). The CDR3 contains 16 residues. The J segment lost 4 bases and the V segment lost 1 base, leaving 6 bases of the junction unmatched. The CDR3 coding sequence is TGTGCCACCAGCAGAGGTGGGACAGCCCGTAATGAAAAACTGTTTTTT. It encodes CATSRGGTARNEKLFF.

The chain employs TRBV11-2 and TRBJ2-7; possible D gene TRBD1, 6 bases. This CDR3 has 16 amino acids. The V gene's germline CDR1 is SGHAT and CDR2 FQNNGV. V gave up 5 bases and J gave up 1 base, with 18 bases separating them. CDR3 in amino acids: CASSPRGGGSSYEQYF. The CDR3 nucleotides are TGTGCCAGCAGCCCCCGTGGGGGCGGATCATCCTACGAGCAGTACTTC.

This rearrangement joins TRBV25-1 to TRBJ2-5, with TRBD1 as a possible D gene (5 bases). TRBJ2-7 explains the end of the DNA better; the J call may be wrong. Germline V gene data show CDR1 as MGHDK and CDR2 as SYGVNS. The length of the CDR3 is 12 residues. The CDR3 here is CASHDSFYEQYF. CDR3 in DNA: TGTGCCAGCCACGACAGTTTCTACGAGCAGTACTTC.

The V call is TRBV29-1, the J call TRBJ1-1; D gene ambiguous. V was clipped by 7 bases and J by 3 bases, with 9 bases between them. The germline V gene encodes CDR1 SQVTM and CDR2 ANQGSEA. The CDR3 covers 11 residues. The CDR3 loop is CSAEVYTEAFF. The CDR3 region has the DNA TGCAGCGCCGAGGTTTACACTGAAGCTTTCTTT.

J is TRBJ1-2 and V is TRBV5-4; D possibly corresponds to TRBD1 (5 bases). The CDR3 has 15 amino acids. Trimming removed 6 bases at V and 7 bases at J, with 22 bases between. In germline, CDR1 is SGHNT, CDR2 YYREEE (reference sequence). The CDR3: CASNHNRQGIGGYTF. The DNA of the CDR3 is TGTGCCAGCAACCATAATCGTCAGGGAATTGGTGGCTACACCTTC.

In DNA, the CDR3 is TGTGCCAGCAGCCAAAGCCCTAGTCTAGCGGGGGGGCGCGAGCAGTTCTTC. It codes for CASSQSPSLAGGREQFF. The V call is TRBV4-2, the J call TRBJ2-1; 12 positions match TRBD2. V lost 2 bases, J lost 10 bases, and 12 bases stayed unmatched. In germline, CDR1 is LGHNA, CDR2 YNFKEQ. CDR3 length: 17 residues.

This clone was detected once. V gene TRBV5-1 combines with J gene TRBJ2-7; TRBD1 might be the D (6 bases). CDR3 length: 13 amino acids. The V and J ends lost 7 bases and 4 bases respectively, with 15 bases between them. Germline CDR1 is SGHRS and CDR2 is YFSETQ. The CDR3 bases are TGCGCCAGCCGCCCCGGGACATCATACGAGCAGTACTTC. Its translation: CASRPGTSYEQYF.

V usage is TRBV5-1 and J usage is TRBJ1-4, with TRBD1 identical over 11 bases. The germline CDR1 and CDR2 sequences are SGHRS and YFSETQ. The CDR3 runs to 15 residues. V was pared by 0 bases and J by 8 bases, with 3 bases of the junction left unmatched. The CDR3 DNA reads TGCGCCAGCAGCTTGGATGGGACAGGGGGAGAAAAACTGTTTTTT. It translates to CASSLDGTGGEKLFF.

This clone occurred once. This chain joins TRBV6-5 and TRBJ2-7; 8 positions agree with TRBD1. Trimming took 5 bases from V and 3 from J; bases not matched to a gene: 9. The V gene's germline CDR1 is MNHEY and CDR2 SVGAGI. This CDR3 comprises 15 residues. The CDR3 loop reads CASSRIQGASYEQYF. Written as DNA, the CDR3 is TGTGCCAGCAGTCGCATCCAGGGGGCTAGCTACGAGCAGTACTTC.

There are a few counts of this clone. The V and J genes are TRBV10-3 and TRBJ2-5; 8 positions match TRBD2. CDR1 and CDR2 from the germline V gene are ENHRY and SYGVKD. This CDR3 contains 16 residues. V lost 0 bases, J lost 2 bases, and 5 bases stayed unmatched. CDR3 nucleotide sequence: TGTGCCATCAGTGAGTCCGGCGGGGGGCGTCAAGAGACCCAGTACTTC. Its protein product is CAISESGGGRQETQYF.

The V and J genes are TRBV19 and TRBJ2-7; 8 nucleotides agree with TRBD1. CDR1 is LNHDA and CDR2 is SQIVND in the germline V gene (reference sequence). This CDR3 spans 15 amino acids. V dropped 2 bases and J dropped 1; count of bases not matched to a gene: 4. The CDR3 region is CASSIQGAGSYEQYF. Written as DNA, the CDR3 is TGTGCCAGTAGTATACAGGGGGCCGGATCCTACGAGCAGTACTTC.

The CDR3 loop reads CAWSVGAGMYF. The CDR3 DNA is TGTGCCTGGAGTGTAGGGGCAGGGATGTACTTC. The chain joins TRBV30 to TRBJ2-7, with D tentatively TRBD1 (5 bases). CDR1 and CDR2 (germline): GTSNPN, SVGIG (reference sequence). The CDR3 has 11 amino acids. Trimming left V 0 bases short and J 12 bases short, with 12 bases between.